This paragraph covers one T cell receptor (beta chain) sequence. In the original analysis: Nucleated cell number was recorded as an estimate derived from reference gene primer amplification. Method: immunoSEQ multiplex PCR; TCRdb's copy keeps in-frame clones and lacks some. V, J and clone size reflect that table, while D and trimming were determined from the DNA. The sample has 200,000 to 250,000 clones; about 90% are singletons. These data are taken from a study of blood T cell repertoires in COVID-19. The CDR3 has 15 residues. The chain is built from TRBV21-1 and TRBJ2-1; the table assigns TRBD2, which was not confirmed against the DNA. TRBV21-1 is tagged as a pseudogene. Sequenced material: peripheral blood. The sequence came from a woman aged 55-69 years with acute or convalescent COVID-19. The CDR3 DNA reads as TGTGCCAGCAGCTTACGAACTTCGGGGGGCAATGAGCAGTTCTTC. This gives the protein CASSLRTSGGNEQFF.